This TCR beta chain originates from a study of cytomegalovirus exposure and HLA in healthy donors. Study results and limitations: Specificity of three CMV-associated chains for CMV antigens was verified in vitro.

PCR involved 60 Vbeta and 13 Jbeta primers. Only in-frame clones appear in the TCRdb table, and some are missing; sequencing was by immunoSEQ multiplex PCR. This sample has approximately 86,000 clones, with about 70% found just once. Comments on this clone: Its antigen is still unknown.

The germline CDR1 and CDR2 sequences are SNHLY and FYNNEI. V was clipped by 5 bases and J by 8 bases; unmatched bases: 3. CDR3 size: 12 residues. The sequence was obtained from a man aged 35 to 55 in good health and CMV-seronegative. Sequenced material: PBMCs. This chain connects TRBV2 to TRBJ1-1, with 9 positions matching TRBD1. The CDR3 DNA follows: TGTGCCAGCAGTCGGGACAGGGACGAAGCTTTCTTT. This encodes CASSRDRDEAFF.